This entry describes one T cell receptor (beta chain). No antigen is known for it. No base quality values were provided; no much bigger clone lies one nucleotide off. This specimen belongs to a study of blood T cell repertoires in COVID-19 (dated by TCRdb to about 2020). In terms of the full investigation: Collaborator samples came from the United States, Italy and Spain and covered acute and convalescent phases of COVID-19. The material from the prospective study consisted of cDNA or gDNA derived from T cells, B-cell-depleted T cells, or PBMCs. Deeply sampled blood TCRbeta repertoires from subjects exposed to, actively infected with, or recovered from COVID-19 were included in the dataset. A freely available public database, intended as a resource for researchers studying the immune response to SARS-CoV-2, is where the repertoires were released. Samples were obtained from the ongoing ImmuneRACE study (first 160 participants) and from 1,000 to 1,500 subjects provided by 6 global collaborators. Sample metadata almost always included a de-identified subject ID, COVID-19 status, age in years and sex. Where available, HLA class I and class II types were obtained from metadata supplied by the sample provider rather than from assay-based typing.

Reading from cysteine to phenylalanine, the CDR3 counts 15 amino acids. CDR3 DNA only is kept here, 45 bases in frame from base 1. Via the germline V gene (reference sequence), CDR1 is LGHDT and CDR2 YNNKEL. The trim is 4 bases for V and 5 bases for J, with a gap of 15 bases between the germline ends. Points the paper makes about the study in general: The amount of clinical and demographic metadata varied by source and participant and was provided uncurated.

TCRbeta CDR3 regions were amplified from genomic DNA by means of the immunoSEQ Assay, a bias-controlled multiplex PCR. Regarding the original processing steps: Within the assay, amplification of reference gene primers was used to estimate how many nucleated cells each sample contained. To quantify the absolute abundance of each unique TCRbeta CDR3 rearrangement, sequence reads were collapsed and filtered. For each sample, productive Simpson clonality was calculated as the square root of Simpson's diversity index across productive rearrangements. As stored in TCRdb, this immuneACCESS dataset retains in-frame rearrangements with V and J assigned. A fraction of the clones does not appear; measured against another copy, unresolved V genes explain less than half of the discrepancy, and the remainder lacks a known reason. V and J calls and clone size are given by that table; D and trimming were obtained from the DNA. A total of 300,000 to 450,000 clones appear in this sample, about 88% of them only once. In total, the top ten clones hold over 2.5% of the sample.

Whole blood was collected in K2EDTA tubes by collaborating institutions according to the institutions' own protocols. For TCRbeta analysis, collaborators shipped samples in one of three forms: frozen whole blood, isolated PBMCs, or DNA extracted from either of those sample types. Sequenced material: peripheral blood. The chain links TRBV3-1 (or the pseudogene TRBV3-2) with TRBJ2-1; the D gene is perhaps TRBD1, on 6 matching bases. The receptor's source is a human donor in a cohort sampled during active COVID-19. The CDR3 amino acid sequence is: CASSPQGPVDNEQFF. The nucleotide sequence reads TGTGCCAGCAGCCCACAGGGACCGGTGGACAATGAGCAGTTCTTC.